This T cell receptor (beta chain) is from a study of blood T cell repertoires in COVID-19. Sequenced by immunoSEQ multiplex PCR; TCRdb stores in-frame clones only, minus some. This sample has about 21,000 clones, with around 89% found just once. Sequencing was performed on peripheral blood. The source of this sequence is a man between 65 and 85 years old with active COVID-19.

The CDR3 DNA is TGTGCCAGCAGAAAAGGGGTATCCTGGCAGACCGGGGAGCTGTTTTTT. This gives the protein CASRKGVSWQTGELFF. The J gene is TRBJ2-2, the V gene TRBV7-2; TRBD1 is a possible D gene (5 bases). The CDR3 contains 16 residues. The V gene's germline CDR1 is SGHTA and CDR2 FQGNSA. The V end was cut by 6 bases, the J end by 5 bases, with 19 bases between.